Listed below are T cell receptor beta chains from one sample, sequenced in a study of shared clonotypes between healthy human individuals. Libraries were prepared by immunoSEQ multiplex PCR; TCRdb keeps only in-frame clonotypes and omits some of them. The repertoire consists of about 980,000 clones, with approximately 80% occurring once and the leading ten covering approximately 1.5%. Sequenced: memory CD4+ T cells sorted from blood. These receptors originate from a man between 18 and 35 years old in good health. Both conserved end residues are part of each CDR3. The D gene is left open where the match is weak. Clone size is stated in some rows and not others, as once, few, many or a class when expanded.

V gene	J gene	clone size	D gene	CDR3 length	CDR3 DNA	CDR3 protein
TRBV13	TRBJ2-5	NA	TRBD2	16	TGTGCCAGCAGCTCCCCGTCAGCGGGACCAGAAGAGACCCAGTACTTC	CASSSPSAGPEETQYF
TRBV5-1	TRBJ2-2	NA	TRBD1	14	TGCGCCAGCAGCGGGACAGGGAACACCGGGGAGCTGTTTTTT	CASSGTGNTGELFF
TRBV4-1	TRBJ1-6	NA	NA	14	TGCGCCAGCAGCCAAGAAAAACAGGGAAAAACCCTCCACTTT	CASSQEKQGKTLHF
TRBV7-2	TRBJ1-2	NA	NA	13	TGTGCCAGCAGCGAGCCCGCAGCCTTTGACTACACCTTC	CASSEPAAFDYTF
TRBV2	TRBJ1-2	NA	NA	14	TGTGCCAGCACCCTCGGGGAGGTACTCGCGGGCTACACCTTC	CASTLGEVLAGYTF
TRBV27	TRBJ1-5	NA	NA	19	TGTGCCAGCAGTTTCCCCATGTGTAATTTCCTCACCGAAAGTCAGCCCCAGCATTTT	CASSFPMCNFLTESQPQHF
TRBV5-1	TRBJ2-3	NA	NA	15	TGCGCCAGCAGCCTGGGGAATGTGGACGCAGATACGCAGTATTTT	CASSLGNVDADTQYF
TRBV5-8	TRBJ2-7	once	NA	17	TGTGCCAGCCTATCTTCCGGGCAGGACCTCCTCTCCTACGAGCAGTACTTC	CASLSSGQDLLSYEQYF
TRBV30	TRBJ1-5	NA	TRBD1	14	TGTGCCTGGACGCCGGGTACAGGGGCCCAGCCCCAGCATTTT	CAWTPGTGAQPQHF
TRBV6-4	TRBJ2-2	NA	NA	13	TGTGCCAGCAGTGACTCAAGTCCCGGGGAGCTGTTTTTT	CASSDSSPGELFF
TRBV6-4	TRBJ1-1	NA	NA	10	TGTGCCAGCAGGGGCACTGAAGCTTTCTTT	CASRGTEAFF
TRBV5-5	TRBJ2-7	NA	NA	14	TGTGCCAGCAGCTTGACTGGATCTACCTACGAGCAGTACTTC	CASSLTGSTYEQYF
TRBV6-1	TRBJ1-5	NA	TRBD1	18	TGTGCCAGCAGTGACGGGACAGGGGGCCTGGTGGGAAATCAGCCCCAGCATTTT	CASSDGTGGLVGNQPQHF
TRBV6-6	TRBJ2-3	NA	TRBD2	16	TGTGCCAGCAGTTACTCGGGACTAGCGGTCTCAGATACGCAGTATTTT	CASSYSGLAVSDTQYF
TRBV5-4	TRBJ2-3	NA	NA	15	TGTGCCAGCAGCTTTGGAGGGGGCGCCACAGATACGCAGTATTTT	CASSFGGGATDTQYF
TRBV6-6	TRBJ1-5	NA	NA	8	TGTGCCAGCACCACCCAGCATTTT	CASTTQHF
TRBV19	TRBJ2-2	NA	TRBD2	14	TGTGCCATTCGGGGGACTAGCGGGACCGGGGAGCTGTTTTTT	CAIRGTSGTGELFF
TRBV7-2	TRBJ1-2	few	NA	15	TGTGCCAGCAGCTTAAAGGCCATCACTAACTATGGCTACACCTTC	CASSLKAITNYGYTF
TRBV6-5	TRBJ1-2	NA	TRBD1	14	TGTGCCAGCAGTTATGGGGACAGGGGCTATGGCTACACCTTC	CASSYGDRGYGYTF
TRBV4-3	TRBJ2-7	NA	NA	15	TGCGCCAGCAGCCAAGATGCAGGGGTGGAGTACGAGCAGTACTTC	CASSQDAGVEYEQYF
TRBV27	TRBJ1-5	few	NA	14	TGTGCCAGCAGTTTATCGAAGGGCAATCAGCCCCAGCATTTT	CASSLSKGNQPQHF
TRBV5-5	TRBJ2-7	NA	TRBD2	15	TGTGCCAGCAGCTTGAGCTTAGCGGGAGGAGGAGAGCAGTACTTC	CASSLSLAGGGEQYF